The sample holds many counts of the clone carrying this TCR beta chain. This sample is drawn from a study of T cells in Graves' hyperthyroidism and ophthalmopathy. Researchers took RNA transcripts and amplified the TCR beta CDR3 regions from them. HTBI primers were the set used in a first-round RT-PCR of the TCR CDR3. TCRdb redid the calling of the multiplex PCR reads with MiXCR, one entry per CDR3 protein. In the table there are 480,000 or so distinct CDR3 sequences, around 14% of which are singletons. In germline, CDR1 is LNHNV, CDR2 YYDKDF (reference sequence). CDR3 length: 15 amino acids. Trimming left V 5 bases short and J 2 bases short, with 14 bases between.

The chain carries TRBV15 and TRBJ2-3; D is undetermined. This clonotype originated in a woman between 18 and 29 years old with Graves' hyperthyroidism. The sample was blood. CDR3 DNA: TGTGCCACCAGCTTCCAGTCCCTAAACACAGATACGCAGTATTTT. Protein: CATSFQSLNTDTQYF.